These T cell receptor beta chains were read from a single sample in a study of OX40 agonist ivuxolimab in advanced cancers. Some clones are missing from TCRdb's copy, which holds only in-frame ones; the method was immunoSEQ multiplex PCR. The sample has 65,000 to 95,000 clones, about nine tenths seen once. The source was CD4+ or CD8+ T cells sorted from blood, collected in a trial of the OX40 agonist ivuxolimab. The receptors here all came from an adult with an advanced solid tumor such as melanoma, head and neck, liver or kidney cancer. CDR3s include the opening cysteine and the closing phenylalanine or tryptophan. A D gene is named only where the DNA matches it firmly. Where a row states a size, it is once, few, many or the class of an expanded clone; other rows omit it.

TGTGCCAGCAGCCAATTCCGGGACCCGCGAGTCCAAGAGACCCAGTACTTC	CASSQFRDPRVQETQYF	TRBJ2-5	17	TRBV14	NA	NA
TGCGCCAGCAGCCAAGATCTTAGCGGGTGGCGGGCTGAAGCTTTCTTT	CASSQDLSGWRAEAFF	TRBJ1-1	16	TRBV4-1	NA	NA
TGTGCCAGCAGCTTGCCCCCTGCCACTCAACTGTTTTTT	CASSLPPATQLFF	TRBJ1-4	13	TRBV5-4	NA	NA
TGTGCCAGCAGTTGGACAGCTTCGGACTATGGCTACACCTTC	CASSWTASDYGYTF	TRBJ1-2	14	TRBV27	NA	NA
TGCGCCAGCCGGCCCCCGGGACAGCTCTTGAATGGCTACACCTTC	CASRPPGQLLNGYTF	TRBJ1-2	15	TRBV10-1	TRBD1	NA
TGTGCCATCAGTGAGTCATGGACAGGGGGTTACAATGAGCAGTTCTTC	CAISESWTGGYNEQFF	TRBJ2-1	16	TRBV10-3	TRBD1	NA
TGTGCCAGCAGCTTAGGGGGGTCCAATGGCTACACCTTC	CASSLGGSNGYTF	TRBJ1-2	13	TRBV7-2	NA	NA
TGTGCCAGCAGCTTAGATGTGCGGGGGGGGTTTAATGAGCAGTTCTTC	CASSLDVRGGFNEQFF	TRBJ2-1	16	TRBV11-3	TRBD2	NA
TGTGCCAGCAGCTTACACCCGGACAGTTTGGATGGCTACACCTTC	CASSLHPDSLDGYTF	TRBJ1-2	15	TRBV13	NA	NA
TGCGCCAGCAGCCAAGTGCCAGCTAGTGAGCCCCAGCATTTT	CASSQVPASEPQHF	TRBJ1-5	14	TRBV4-1	NA	NA
TGTGCCAGCAGTTTAAATAGGGTCCACACCATATATTTT	CASSLNRVHTIYF	TRBJ1-3	13	TRBV27	NA	NA
TGTGCCAGCAGCGAGGGGTACGAGCAGTACTTC	CASSEGYEQYF	TRBJ2-7	11	TRBV2	NA	NA
TGCGCCAGCAGCTTGGTAGCGGGGTCTAGCACAGATACGCAGTATTTT	CASSLVAGSSTDTQYF	TRBJ2-3	16	TRBV5-1	TRBD2	NA
TGTGCCAGCAGCGCACCGGACAGGGGTCTGTACGAGCAGTACTTC	CASSAPDRGLYEQYF	TRBJ2-7	15	TRBV9	TRBD1	NA
TGCAGCGTTGTAGGAGGACAGGGTGGCGAGCAGTACTTC	CSVVGGQGGEQYF	TRBJ2-7	13	TRBV29-1	TRBD1	NA
TGTGCCAGCAGCTACGGGGACTCACCCCTCCACTTT	CASSYGDSPLHF	TRBJ1-6	12	TRBV7-9	NA	NA
TGTGCCAGCAGTCCCTCAGAAGCGGGGGGGCTCGAGCAGTACTTC	CASSPSEAGGLEQYF	TRBJ2-7	15	TRBV6-6	TRBD2	NA
TGTGCCAGCAGCTTAGGACTCCACAACGAGCAGTACTTC	CASSLGLHNEQYF	TRBJ2-7	13	TRBV11-2	NA	once
TGTGCCAGCAGGCTAGACAGGGGCGCTGAAGCTTTCTTT	CASRLDRGAEAFF	TRBJ1-1	13	TRBV7-3	TRBD1	NA
TGTGCCAGCAGTAGTTCGGTGACAGGGGGCAAGGACTATGGCTACACCTTC	CASSSSVTGGKDYGYTF	TRBJ1-2	17	TRBV27	TRBD1	few
TGTGCCAGCAGTGAGGGGACAGCGGAGACCCAGTACTTC	CASSEGTAETQYF	TRBJ2-5	13	TRBV2	TRBD1	once
TGCGCCAGCAGCCTTCAGACCGACTCCTACGAGCAGTACTTC	CASSLQTDSYEQYF	TRBJ2-7	14	TRBV4-1	NA	NA
TGTGCCAGCAGTGACGCGGGGGGACACAATGAGCAGTTCTTC	CASSDAGGHNEQFF	TRBJ2-1	14	TRBV6-4	TRBD2	NA
TGTGCCAGCAGCCCCCGGGGCGTCTCTGGAAACACCATATATTTT	CASSPRGVSGNTIYF	TRBJ1-3	15	TRBV13	NA	NA
TGTGCCAGTAGCGACAGGGTCCTTGAAGCTTTCTTT	CASSDRVLEAFF	TRBJ1-1	12	TRBV19	TRBD1	once
TGTGCCAGCGAGTTAATAGCGGGGGGTCGGGAGCAGTACTTC	CASELIAGGREQYF	TRBJ2-7	14	TRBV28	TRBD2	NA
TGTGCCAGCAGCAAACGATGGTCGATTCGGGACAGGCCTAACTATGGCTACACCTTC	CASSKRWSIRDRPNYGYTF	TRBJ1-2	19	TRBV21-1	NA	NA
TGTGCCAGCAGCTTATTTGGGGACAGGGGGCGGTCCTACGAGCAGTACTTC	CASSLFGDRGRSYEQYF	TRBJ2-7	17	TRBV11-2	TRBD1	NA
TGTGCCAGCAGTTTTCTGATTACAGGGGATGGAGCCTACGAGCAGTACTTC	CASSFLITGDGAYEQYF	TRBJ2-7	17	TRBV27	TRBD1	NA
TGTGCTAGCAGCTCCACCGGGGAGCTGTTTTTT	CASSSTGELFF	TRBJ2-2	11	TRBV7-7	NA	NA